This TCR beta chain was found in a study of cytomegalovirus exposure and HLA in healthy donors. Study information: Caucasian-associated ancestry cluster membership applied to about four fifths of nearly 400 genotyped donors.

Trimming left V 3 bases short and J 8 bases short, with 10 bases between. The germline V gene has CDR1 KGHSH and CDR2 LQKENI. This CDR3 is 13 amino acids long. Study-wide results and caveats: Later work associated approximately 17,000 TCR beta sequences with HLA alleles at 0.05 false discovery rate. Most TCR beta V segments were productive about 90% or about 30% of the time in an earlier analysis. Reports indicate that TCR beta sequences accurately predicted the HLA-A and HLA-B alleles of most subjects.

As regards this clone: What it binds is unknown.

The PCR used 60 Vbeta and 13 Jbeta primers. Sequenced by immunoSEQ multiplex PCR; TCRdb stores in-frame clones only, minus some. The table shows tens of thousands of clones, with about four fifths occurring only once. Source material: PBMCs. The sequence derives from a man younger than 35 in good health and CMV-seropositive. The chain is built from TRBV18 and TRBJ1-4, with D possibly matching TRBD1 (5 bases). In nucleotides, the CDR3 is TGTGCCAGCTCACCCCCAGGGTTAGAAAAACTGTTTTTT. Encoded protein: CASSPPGLEKLFF.